Only a few counts were recorded for the clone carrying this T cell receptor beta chain. The antigen remains unidentified. The data stem from a study of cytomegalovirus exposure and HLA in healthy donors. Study results and caveats: The authors later found HLA-associated TCR beta chains more clonally expanded than equally common others.

The CDR3 is made up of 12 amino acids. With 3 bases removed from V and 3 bases from J, the gap between germline ends came to 6 bases. CDR1 is WNHNN and CDR2 is SYGVQD in the germline V gene (reference sequence). PCR involved 60 Vbeta and 13 Jbeta primers. Libraries were prepared by immunoSEQ multiplex PCR; TCRdb keeps only in-frame clonotypes and omits some of them. The sample includes 110,000 to 150,000 clones, around two thirds of them seen just once. The sequence came from a woman aged 55-69 years in good health and CMV-seropositive. The sequenced sample consisted of PBMCs. J is TRBJ2-7 and V is TRBV10-1; D call uncertain. In DNA, the CDR3 is TGCGCCAGCAGTGATAGGAGCTACGAGCAGTACTTC. Amino acid sequence: CASSDRSYEQYF.